Below, 16 T cell receptor beta chains from the same sample are listed, as sequenced in a study of blood T cells in healthy people across ages. Then a second PCR, running about 6 to 11 cycles, was carried out with a sample-barcoded 5' primer and a J-beta primer mix. MiXCR was run by TCRdb on the 5' RACE reads, yielding one entry per CDR3 protein. The sample carries under 950,000 distinct CDR3 sequences, 22% recorded once. Material for sequencing was blood. The receptors here all came from a man between 70 and 80 years old in good health.

This clonotype was seen a few times. The chain uses TRBV15 and TRBJ2-3; D perhaps matches TRBD2 (7 bases). The CDR3 spans 15 residues. Germline loops: CDR1 LNHNV, CDR2 YYDKDF (reference sequence). V lost 1 base, J lost 7 bases, and 15 bases lay in between. CDR3 loop: CATSRGLADSYTQYF. The CDR3 DNA is TGTGCCACCAGCAGAGGTCTAGCGGACAGCTATACGCAGTATTTT.

This clonotype was counted a few times. At one end, the junction sequence differs from germline, possibly due to a read error. This chain links TRBV2 with TRBJ2-2; perhaps TRBD2 as D (6 bases). The germline gives CDR1 SNHLY, CDR2 FYNNEI. The CDR3 has 16 amino acids. The CDR3 protein is CASSEFGGPNAGELFF. The CDR3 bases are TGTGCCAGCAGTGAGTTCGGGGGACCGAACGCCGGGGAGCTGTTTTTT. Supplemented by reference TRBV2 and TRBJ2-2, the full variable domain reads EPEVTQTPSHQVTQMGQEVILRCVPISNHLYFYWYRQILGQKVEFLVSFYNNEISEKSEIFDDQFSVERPDGSNFTLKIRSTKLEDSAMYFCASSEFGGPNAGELFFGEGSRLTVL.

This clonotype appeared a few times. The chain recombines TRBV20-1 with TRBJ1-1, with a possible D match to TRBD1 (5 bases). Germline CDR1 and CDR2: DFQATT and SNEGSKA (reference sequence). V lost 3 bases, J lost 0 bases, and 20 bases lay in between. The CDR3 loop spans 17 amino acids. The CDR3 sequence is CSARPTRGNPMNTEAFF. CDR3 bases: TGCAGTGCTAGGCCGACAAGGGGTAATCCGATGAACACTGAAGCTTTCTTT.

This clonotype was seen a few times. The V and J genes are TRBV25-1 and TRBJ1-1; D gene unclear. The CDR3 consists of 13 residues. V gave up 1 base and J gave up 3 bases, with 6 bases separating them. Germline V gives CDR1 MGHDK, CDR2 SYGVNS. CDR3 sequence reads: CASSESPHTEAFF. The CDR3 region has the DNA TGTGCCAGCAGTGAATCCCCCCACACTGAAGCTTTCTTT.

V and J are TRBV18 and TRBJ2-7; unclear D gene. Trimming removed 4 bases at V and 0 bases at J, with 19 bases between. Germline assignment: CDR1 KGHSH and CDR2 LQKENI. This CDR3 has 17 amino acids. The CDR3 DNA follows: TGTGCCAGCTCACTGACGATTGGCGGCTCCCCCTCCTACGAGCAGTACTTC. It encodes CASSLTIGGSPSYEQYF.

The V call is TRBV12-3 or TRBV12-4, the J call TRBJ2-7; D remains ambiguous. V lost 3 bases and J 2 bases, leaving 8 bases between the germline ends. CDR3 length equals 13 residues. The CDR3 sequence is CASSLGITYEQYV. CDR3 coding DNA: TGTGCCAGCAGTTTGGGGATTACCTACGAGCAGTACGTC.

The genes are TRBV3-1 and TRBJ2-5; no firm D call. This CDR3 contains 13 residues. Per germline, CDR1 LGHDT and CDR2 YNNKEL (reference sequence). Trimming took off 2 bases at V and 5 bases at J, with 9 bases between the two ends. CDR3 in amino acids: CASSQPPVETQYF. CDR3 sequence (DNA): TGTGCCAGCAGCCAACCCCCCGTGGAGACCCAGTACTTC.

The rearrangement links TRBV3-1 to TRBJ1-5; D remains unclear. The V end was cut by 4 bases, the J end by 4 bases, with 11 bases between. Germline V lookup: CDR1 LGHDT, CDR2 YNNKEL (reference sequence). This CDR3 comprises 14 residues. The CDR3 loop is CASSPRRENQPQHF. The DNA for the CDR3 is TGTGCCAGCAGCCCCCGACGGGAGAATCAGCCCCAGCATTTT.

The genes are TRBV6-2 or TRBV6-3 and TRBJ1-6, with no clear D. Germline lookup yields CDR1 MNHEY and CDR2 SVGEGT. The V end lost 3 bases, the J end lost 8 bases, and 8 bases lay between the germline ends. The CDR3 consists of 13 residues. The CDR3: CASSYDGHSPLHF. DNA of the CDR3: TGTGCCAGCAGTTATGACGGGCATTCACCCCTCCACTTT.

The sample holds a few counts of this clonotype. One end of the junction fails to match germline, which may point to a read error. J is TRBJ2-5 and V is TRBV5-5; possible D gene TRBD2, 6 bases. The CDR3 runs to 15 residues. Germline lookup yields CDR1 SGHKS and CDR2 YYEKEE (reference sequence). This chain's CDR3 is CAGRNRVGGRETQYF. In DNA form, the CDR3 reads TGTGCCGGCAGAAACCGGGTGGGGGGTCGGGAGACCCAGTACTTC.

J is TRBJ2-1 and V is TRBV6-1, with 7 bases identical to TRBD2. This CDR3 comprises 15 residues. The germline V gene encodes CDR1 MNHNS and CDR2 SASEGT. With V trimmed by 5 bases and J by 2 bases, 6 bases remained unmatched. The chain's CDR3 is CASSRSGAPYNEQFF. The DNA for the CDR3 is TGTGCCAGCAGTCGAAGCGGGGCTCCCTACAATGAGCAGTTCTTC.

As DNA, the CDR3 is TGCAGTGCTGTAACTAGCGGTACCTACAATGAGCAGTTCTTC. The encoded protein is CSAVTSGTYNEQFF. J is TRBJ2-1 and V is TRBV20-1, with 8 bases that match TRBD2. The CDR3 runs 14 residues. Germline values: CDR1 DFQATT, CDR2 SNEGSKA (reference sequence). The junction had 5 bases not matched to a gene; V was cut back by 5 bases and J by 2 bases.

The chain carries TRBV5-1 and TRBJ1-1; D not certain. Germline lookup yields CDR1 SGHRS and CDR2 YFSETQ. Trimming shortened V by 7 bases and J by 1 base, and 14 bases separated the two germline ends. The CDR3 loop spans 14 amino acids. Written as DNA, the CDR3 is TGCGCCAGCGCTAGACAATTCGCGAACACTGAAGCTTTCTTT. It translates to CASARQFANTEAFF.

The V gene is TRBV15, the J gene TRBJ2-5, with unresolved D. Germline CDR1 LNHNV, CDR2 YYDKDF (reference sequence). This CDR3 spans 13 amino acids. Deletions cut 0 bases from V and 5 bases from J, with 7 bases between. DNA for the CDR3: TGTGCCACCAGCAGAGATACTCTGGAGACCCAGTACTTC. This translates into CATSRDTLETQYF. Full variable domain (outside the CDR3, taken from reference TRBV15 and TRBJ2-5): DAMVIQNPRYQVTQFGKPVTLSCSQTLNHNVMYWYQQKSSQAPKLLFHYYDKDFNNEADTPDNFQSRRPNTSFCFLDIRSPGLGDTAMYLCATSRDTLETQYFGPGTRLLVL.

This sequence joins TRBV7-9 and TRBJ1-1, with D possibly TRBD1 on 5 matching bases. Between the trimmed V and J ends, which lost 4 bases and 8 bases, there was a span of 20 bases. The CDR3 length is 15 residues. Per the germline V gene, CDR1 is SEHNR and CDR2 is FQNEAQ (reference sequence). CDR3 nucleotides: TGTGCCAGCAGCTCTGCAGGAGGGGATTATTTGGAAGCTTTCTTT. This encodes CASSSAGGDYLEAFF.

This clonotype was seen only a few times. The V gene is TRBV20-1, the J gene TRBJ1-1; TRBD1 is a possible D gene (5 bases). The CDR3 loop spans 13 amino acids. Trimming took 6 bases from V and 11 from J, leaving 22 bases between them. The V gene's germline CDR1 is DFQATT and CDR2 SNEGSKA (reference sequence). CDR3 sequence (DNA): TGCAGTGCGTCTAACCGGGACCCCCCTCGGGCTTTCTTT. Translating it yields CSASNRDPPRAFF.